These T cell receptor beta chains were read from a single sample in a study of T cell changes during pregnancy in multiple sclerosis. The method was immunoSEQ multiplex PCR; TCRdb's version includes in-frame clones alone and lacks a portion of them. The sample yields some 90,000 clones, about nine tenths seen once. The source was peripheral blood, collected after pregnancy. The receptor set was obtained from a female donor in good health, enrolled as a control in a pregnancy study. Each CDR3 is given with its conserved first and last residue. The D gene is left open where the match is weak. Clone size is given for some rows only: seen once, a few or many times, or a class if the clone is expanded.

>few|.|TRBV28|TRBJ1-6
CASITGHDRSPLHF
TGTGCCAGCATTACGGGACACGACAGATCACCCCTCCACTTT
>.|.|TRBV5-6|TRBJ1-2
CASSDEQAPVYGYTF
TGTGCCAGCAGCGATGAACAGGCCCCCGTCTATGGCTACACCTTC
>.|.|TRBV27|TRBJ2-2
CASAVKGGRDTGELFF
TGTGCCAGCGCCGTCAAGGGGGGGCGGGATACCGGGGAGCTGTTTTTT
>.|.|TRBV7-9|TRBJ1-2
CASSFGQIYGYTF
TGTGCCAGCAGCTTCGGACAGATCTATGGCTACACCTTC
>.|.|TRBV6-5|TRBJ1-2
CASSQTGTYGYTF
TGTGCCAGCAGTCAGACAGGAACCTATGGCTACACCTTC
>.|TRBD2|TRBV9|TRBJ2-5
CASSVVGLERETQYF
TGTGCCAGCAGCGTAGTCGGACTAGAGAGAGAGACCCAGTACTTC
>.|.|TRBV5-6|TRBJ1-1
CASTWGRNTEAFF
TGTGCCAGCACCTGGGGGCGGAACACTGAAGCTTTCTTT
>.|.|TRBV19|TRBJ2-7
CASSGGTEKYF
TGTGCCAGTAGTGGGGGGACCGAGAAGTACTTC
>.|.|TRBV4-2|TRBJ1-1
CASSQVVTLDLNTEAFF
TGTGCCAGCAGCCAAGTCGTAACGTTGGACTTGAACACTGAAGCTTTCTTT
>.|.|TRBV15|TRBJ2-7
CATSRLLGGTDEQYF
TGTGCCACCAGCAGGTTACTGGGAGGAACGGACGAGCAGTACTTC
>.|TRBD1|TRBV5-1|TRBJ2-6
CASSPDRPGANVLTF
TGCGCCAGCAGCCCGGACAGGCCCGGGGCCAACGTCCTGACTTTC
>.|.|TRBV7-2|TRBJ2-3
CASSLALEDTQYF
TGTGCCAGCAGCTTAGCGCTCGAGGATACGCAGTATTTT
>.|.|TRBV7-8|TRBJ2-7
CASSLEGLLSSYEQYF
TGTGCCAGCAGCTTAGAGGGGTTACTAAGCTCCTACGAGCAGTACTTC
>.|TRBD1|TRBV4-3|TRBJ2-4
CASSQERDSHTYF
TGCGCCAGCAGCCAAGAGAGGGACAGCCACACGTACTTC
>.|TRBD1|TRBV6-5|TRBJ1-1
CASKRQGNTEAFF
TGTGCCAGCAAGCGACAGGGGAACACTGAAGCTTTCTTT
>.|.|TRBV4-3|TRBJ1-6
CASSQDQGFSPLHF
TGCGCCAGCAGCCAAGATCAGGGATTTTCACCCCTCCACTTT
>.|TRBD1|TRBV10-3|TRBJ2-1
CAIGQGSSYNEQFF
TGTGCCATCGGACAGGGGAGCTCCTACAATGAGCAGTTCTTC
>.|.|TRBV5-1|TRBJ1-1
CASSFVGGNTEAFF
TGCGCCAGCAGCTTTGTGGGGGGGAACACTGAAGCTTTCTTT
>.|TRBD1|TRBV5-1|TRBJ1-2
CASSLDTGVAGYTF
TGCGCCAGCAGTCTTGACACAGGGGTAGCTGGCTACACCTTC
>.|TRBD1|TRBV11-1|TRBJ2-1
CASSPSWDREGRNEQFF
TGTGCCAGCAGCCCCTCTTGGGACAGGGAGGGGCGCAATGAGCAGTTCTTC
>.|.|TRBV10-3|TRBJ1-1
CAISENQYTEAFF
TGTGCCATCAGTGAAAATCAATACACTGAAGCTTTCTTT
>few|TRBD1|TRBV5-1|TRBJ2-3
CASSLPKGQGAFTDTQYF
TGCGCCAGCAGCCTTCCTAAAGGACAGGGGGCATTCACAGATACGCAGTATTTT
>.|.|TRBV7-3|TRBJ2-5
CASSTRGGETQYF
TGTGCCAGCAGTACTAGAGGGGGAGAGACCCAGTACTTC